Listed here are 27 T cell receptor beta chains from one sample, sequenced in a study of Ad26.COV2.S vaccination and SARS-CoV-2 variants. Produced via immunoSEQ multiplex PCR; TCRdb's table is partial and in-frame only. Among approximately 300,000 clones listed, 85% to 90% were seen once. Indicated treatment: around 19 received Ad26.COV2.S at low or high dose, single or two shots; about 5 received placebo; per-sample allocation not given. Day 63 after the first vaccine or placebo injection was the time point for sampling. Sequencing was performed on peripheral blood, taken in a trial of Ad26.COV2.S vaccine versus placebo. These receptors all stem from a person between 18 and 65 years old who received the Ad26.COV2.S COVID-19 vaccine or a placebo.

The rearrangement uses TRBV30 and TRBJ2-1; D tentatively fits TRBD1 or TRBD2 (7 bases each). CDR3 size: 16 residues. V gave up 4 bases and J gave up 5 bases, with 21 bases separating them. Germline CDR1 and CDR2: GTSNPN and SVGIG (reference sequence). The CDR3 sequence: CAWIGGGGYRDNEQFF. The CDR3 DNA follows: TGTGCCTGGATTGGGGGAGGGGGCTATAGAGACAATGAGCAGTTCTTC.

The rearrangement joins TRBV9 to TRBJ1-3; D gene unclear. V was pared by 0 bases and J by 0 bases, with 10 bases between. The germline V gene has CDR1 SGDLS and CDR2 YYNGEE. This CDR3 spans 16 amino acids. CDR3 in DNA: TGTGCCAGCAGCGTAGTTTCAGATGACTCTGGAAACACCATATATTTT. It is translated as CASSVVSDDSGNTIYF.

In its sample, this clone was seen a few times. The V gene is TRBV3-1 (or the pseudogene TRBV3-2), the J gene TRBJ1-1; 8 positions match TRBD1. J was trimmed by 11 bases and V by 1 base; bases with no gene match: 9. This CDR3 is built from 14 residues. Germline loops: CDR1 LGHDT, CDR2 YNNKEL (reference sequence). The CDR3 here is CASSQGSGDRMAFF. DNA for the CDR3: TGTGCCAGCAGCCAAGGTTCGGGGGACAGGATGGCTTTCTTT.

CDR3 DNA sequence: TGTGCCAGCAGCTTCTCCCCGGACCCCGAGCAGTACTTC. Translating it yields CASSFSPDPEQYF. The chain combines TRBV7-2 with TRBJ2-7; no clear D gene. CDR1 and CDR2 from the germline V gene are SGHTA and FQGNSA. The CDR3 consists of 13 residues. V dropped 3 bases and J dropped 6 bases, with 12 bases sitting between them.

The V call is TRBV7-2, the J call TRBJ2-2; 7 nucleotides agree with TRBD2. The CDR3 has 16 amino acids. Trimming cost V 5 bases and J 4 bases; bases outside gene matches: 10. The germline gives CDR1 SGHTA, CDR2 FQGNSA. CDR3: CASSPRGGGGTGELFF. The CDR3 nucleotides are TGTGCCAGCAGCCCGAGAGGCGGGGGTGGCACCGGGGAGCTGTTTTTT.

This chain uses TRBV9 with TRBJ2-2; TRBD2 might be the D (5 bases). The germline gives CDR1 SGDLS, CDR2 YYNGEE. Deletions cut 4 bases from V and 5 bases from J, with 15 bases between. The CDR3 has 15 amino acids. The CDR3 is CASSPSPGVTGELFF. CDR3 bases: TGTGCCAGCAGCCCATCGCCCGGGGTGACCGGGGAGCTGTTTTTT.

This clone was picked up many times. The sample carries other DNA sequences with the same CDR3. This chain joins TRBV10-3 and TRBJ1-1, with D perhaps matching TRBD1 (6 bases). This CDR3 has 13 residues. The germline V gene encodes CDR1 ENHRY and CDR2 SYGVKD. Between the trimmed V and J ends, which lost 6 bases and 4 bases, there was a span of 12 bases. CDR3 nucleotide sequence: TGTGCCATCAGCGGAGGGGGAGGCACTGAAGCTTTCTTT. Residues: CAISGGGGTEAFF.

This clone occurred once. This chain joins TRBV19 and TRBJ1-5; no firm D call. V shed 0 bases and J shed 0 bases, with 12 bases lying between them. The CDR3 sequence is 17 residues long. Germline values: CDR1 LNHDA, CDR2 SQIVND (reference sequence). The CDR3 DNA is TGTGCCAGTAGTATAGATGTCCGGGTCTATAGCAATCAGCCCCAGCATTTT. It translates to CASSIDVRVYSNQPQHF.

The CDR3 here is CASSRDRDYGYTF. In DNA, the CDR3 is TGTGCCAGCAGCCGGGACAGGGACTATGGCTACACCTTC. V gene TRBV6-5 combines with J gene TRBJ1-2, with 9 bases matching TRBD1. V shed 6 bases and J 3 bases; nucleotides not matched to a gene: 2. The CDR3 extends over 13 amino acids. Germline CDR1 MNHEY, CDR2 SVGAGI.

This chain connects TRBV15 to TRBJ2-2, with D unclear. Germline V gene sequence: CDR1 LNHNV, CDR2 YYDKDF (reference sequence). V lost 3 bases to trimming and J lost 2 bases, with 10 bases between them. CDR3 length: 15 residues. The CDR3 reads CATSRVLQNTGELFF. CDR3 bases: TGTGCCACCAGCAGGGTTCTTCAAAACACCGGGGAGCTGTTTTTT. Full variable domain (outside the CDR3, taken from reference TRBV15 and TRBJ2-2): DAMVIQNPRYQVTQFGKPVTLSCSQTLNHNVMYWYQQKSSQAPKLLFHYYDKDFNNEADTPDNFQSRRPNTSFCFLDIRSPGLGDTAMYLCATSRVLQNTGELFFGEGSRLTVL.

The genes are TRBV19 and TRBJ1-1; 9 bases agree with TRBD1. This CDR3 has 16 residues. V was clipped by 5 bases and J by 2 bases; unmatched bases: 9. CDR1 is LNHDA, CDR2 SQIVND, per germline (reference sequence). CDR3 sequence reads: CASSLRPDRGNTEAFF. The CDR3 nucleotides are TGTGCCAGTAGTCTTAGGCCGGACAGGGGAAACACTGAAGCTTTCTTT.

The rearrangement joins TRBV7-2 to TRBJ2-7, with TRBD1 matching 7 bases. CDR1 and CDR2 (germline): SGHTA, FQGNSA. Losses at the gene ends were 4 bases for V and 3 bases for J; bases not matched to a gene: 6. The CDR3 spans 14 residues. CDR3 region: CASSSQTGFYEQYF. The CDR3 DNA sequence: TGTGCCAGCAGCTCCCAGACAGGGTTCTACGAGCAGTACTTC.

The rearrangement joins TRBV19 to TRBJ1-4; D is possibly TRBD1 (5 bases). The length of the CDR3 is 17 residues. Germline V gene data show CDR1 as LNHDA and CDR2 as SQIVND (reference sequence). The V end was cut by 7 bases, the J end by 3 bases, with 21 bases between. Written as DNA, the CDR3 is TGTGCCAGTAATAGGAACCGGGACGCTACTTCTAATGAAAAACTGTTTTTT. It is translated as CASNRNRDATSNEKLFF.

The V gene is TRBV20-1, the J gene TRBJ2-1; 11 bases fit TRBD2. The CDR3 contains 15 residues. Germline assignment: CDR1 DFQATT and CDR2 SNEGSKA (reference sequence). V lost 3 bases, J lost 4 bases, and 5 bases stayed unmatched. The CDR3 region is CSASHRLAGYNEQFF. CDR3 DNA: TGCAGTGCTAGTCATCGACTAGCGGGATACAATGAGCAGTTCTTC.

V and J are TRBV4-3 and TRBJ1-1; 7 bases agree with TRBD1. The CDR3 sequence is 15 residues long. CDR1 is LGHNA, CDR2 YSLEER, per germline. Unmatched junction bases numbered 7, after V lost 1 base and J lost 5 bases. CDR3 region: CASSQARQGETEAFF. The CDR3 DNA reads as TGCGCCAGCAGCCAAGCCCGACAGGGAGAGACTGAAGCTTTCTTT.

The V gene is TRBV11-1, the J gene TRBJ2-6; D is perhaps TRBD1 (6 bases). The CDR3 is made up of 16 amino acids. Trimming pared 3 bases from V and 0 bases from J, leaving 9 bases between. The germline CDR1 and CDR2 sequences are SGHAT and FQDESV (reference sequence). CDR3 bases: TGTGCCAGCAGCTTTACAGGGACCTCTGGGGCCAACGTCCTGACTTTC. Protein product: CASSFTGTSGANVLTF.

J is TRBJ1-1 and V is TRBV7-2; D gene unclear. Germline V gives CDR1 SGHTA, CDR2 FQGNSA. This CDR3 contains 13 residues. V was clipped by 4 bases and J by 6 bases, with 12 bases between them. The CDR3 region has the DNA TGTGCCAGCAGCTATCGGGGTAAGGCTGAAGCTTTCTTT. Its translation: CASSYRGKAEAFF. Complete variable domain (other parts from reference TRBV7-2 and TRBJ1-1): GAGVSQSPSNKVTEKGKDVELRCDPISGHTALYWYRQSLGQGLEFLIYFQGNSAPDKSGLPSDRFSAERTGGSVSTLTIQRTQQEDSAVYLCASSYRGKAEAFFGQGTRLTVV.

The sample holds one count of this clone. CDR3 DNA sequence: TGCGCCAGCAGCTGGTCAGAAGGTGAAGCTTTCTTT. Translation gives CASSWSEGEAFF. The chain has TRBV5-1 and TRBJ1-1; D is unresolved. Per the germline V gene, CDR1 is SGHRS and CDR2 is YFSETQ. Trimming left V 3 bases short and J 7 bases short, with 10 bases between. CDR3 size: 12 residues.

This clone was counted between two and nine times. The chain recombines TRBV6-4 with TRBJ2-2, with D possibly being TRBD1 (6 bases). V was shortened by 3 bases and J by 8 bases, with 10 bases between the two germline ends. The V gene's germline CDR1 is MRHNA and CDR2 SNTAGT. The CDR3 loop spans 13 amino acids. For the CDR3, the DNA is TGTGCCAGCAGTGAAAAAGGGACAGGGGAGCTGTTTTTT. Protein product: CASSEKGTGELFF.

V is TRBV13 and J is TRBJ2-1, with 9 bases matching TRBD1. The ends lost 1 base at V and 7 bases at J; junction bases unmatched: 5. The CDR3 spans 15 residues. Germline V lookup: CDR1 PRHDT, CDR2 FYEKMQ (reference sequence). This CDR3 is CASSLDRGLWNEQFF. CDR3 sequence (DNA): TGTGCCAGCAGCTTAGACAGGGGGCTTTGGAATGAGCAGTTCTTC.

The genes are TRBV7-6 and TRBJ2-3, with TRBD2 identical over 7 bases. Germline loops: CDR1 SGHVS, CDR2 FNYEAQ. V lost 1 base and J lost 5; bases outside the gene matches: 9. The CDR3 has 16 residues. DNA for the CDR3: TGTGCCAGCAGCTTAGGGCCCGGACTAGTAGGAGATACGCAGTATTTT. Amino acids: CASSLGPGLVGDTQYF.

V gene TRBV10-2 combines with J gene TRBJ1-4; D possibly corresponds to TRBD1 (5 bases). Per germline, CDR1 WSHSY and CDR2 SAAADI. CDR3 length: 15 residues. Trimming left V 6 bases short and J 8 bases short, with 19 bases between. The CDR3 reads CASRVRDRGEEKLFF. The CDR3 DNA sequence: TGCGCCAGCAGGGTCCGGGACCGGGGGGAGGAAAAACTGTTTTTT.

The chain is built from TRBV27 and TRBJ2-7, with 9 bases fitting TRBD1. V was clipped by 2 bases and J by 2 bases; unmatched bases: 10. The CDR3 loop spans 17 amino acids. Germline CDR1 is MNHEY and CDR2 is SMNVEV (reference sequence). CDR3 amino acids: CASSLKNVGQGAYEQYF. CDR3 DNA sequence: TGTGCCAGCAGTTTAAAGAATGTGGGACAGGGTGCCTACGAGCAGTACTTC.

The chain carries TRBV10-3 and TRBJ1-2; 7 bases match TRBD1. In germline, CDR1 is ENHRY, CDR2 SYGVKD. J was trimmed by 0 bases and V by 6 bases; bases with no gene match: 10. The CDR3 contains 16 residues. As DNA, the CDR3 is TGTGCCATCAGCGCGACAGGGAACCGAGCTAACTATGGCTACACCTTC. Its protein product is CAISATGNRANYGYTF.

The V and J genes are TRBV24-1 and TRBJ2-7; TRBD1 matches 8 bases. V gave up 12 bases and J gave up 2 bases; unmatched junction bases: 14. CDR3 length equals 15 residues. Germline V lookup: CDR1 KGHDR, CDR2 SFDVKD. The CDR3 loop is CAPRERTGRAYEQYF. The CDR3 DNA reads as TGTGCCCCCCGGGAGAGGACAGGGCGAGCCTACGAGCAGTACTTC.

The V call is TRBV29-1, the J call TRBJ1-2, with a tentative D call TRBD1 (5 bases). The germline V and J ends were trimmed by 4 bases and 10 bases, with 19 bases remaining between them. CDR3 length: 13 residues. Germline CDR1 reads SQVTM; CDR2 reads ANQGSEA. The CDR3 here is CSVAPRGDSPYTF. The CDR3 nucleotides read TGCAGCGTTGCTCCACGGGGGGACTCCCCCTACACCTTC.

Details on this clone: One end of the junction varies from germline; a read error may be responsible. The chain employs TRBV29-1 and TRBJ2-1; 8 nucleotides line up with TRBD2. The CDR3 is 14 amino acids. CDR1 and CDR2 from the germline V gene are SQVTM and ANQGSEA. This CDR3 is CSVEWRGAYYEQFF. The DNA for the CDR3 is TGCAGCGTTGAATGGCGGGGGGCCTACTATGAGCAGTTCTTC.